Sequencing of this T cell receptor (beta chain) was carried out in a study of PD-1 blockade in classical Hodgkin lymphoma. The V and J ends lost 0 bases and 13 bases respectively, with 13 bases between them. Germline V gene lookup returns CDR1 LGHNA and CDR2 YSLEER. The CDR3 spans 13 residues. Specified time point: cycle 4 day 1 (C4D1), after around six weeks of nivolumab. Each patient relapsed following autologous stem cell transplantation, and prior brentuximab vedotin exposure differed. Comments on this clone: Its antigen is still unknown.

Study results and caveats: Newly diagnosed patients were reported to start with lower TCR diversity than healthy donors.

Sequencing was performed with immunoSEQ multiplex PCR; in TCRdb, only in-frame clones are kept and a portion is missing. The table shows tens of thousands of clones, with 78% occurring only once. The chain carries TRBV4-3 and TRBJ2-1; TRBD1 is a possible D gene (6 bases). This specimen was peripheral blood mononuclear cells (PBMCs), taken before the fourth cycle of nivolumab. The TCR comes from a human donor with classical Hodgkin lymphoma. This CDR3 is CASSQDLGRGQFF. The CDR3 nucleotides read TGCGCCAGCAGCCAAGATTTGGGCAGGGGACAGTTCTTC.